The clone carrying this T cell receptor beta chain came up a few times. As yet, its antigen is unknown. Data came from immunoSEQ multiplex PCR; TCRdb stores just in-frame clones and leaves some out. Altogether fewer than 650,000 clones are present, roughly four fifths being singletons, with the ten largest covering around 11%. V was shortened by 5 bases and J by 2 bases, with 13 bases between the two germline ends. Germline V CDR1 and CDR2: SGHTA, FQGNSA. The CDR3 extends over 14 amino acids. The data were obtained in a study of shared clonotypes between healthy human individuals. Study-wide points: Among donors, the sharing of clonotypes was expected to be influenced by sequencing depth. Researchers sampled blood only, noting tissue repertoires likely differ.

The sequencing input was PBMCs. This chain connects TRBV7-2 to TRBJ2-7; tentative D call: TRBD2 (5 bases). The source is a woman aged 40 to 50 in good health. Some clones in this sample may be carry-over from other donors' samples. The CDR3 loop is CASSLSTGAYEQYF. The CDR3 nucleotides are TGTGCCAGCAGCCTATCGACCGGGGCCTACGAGCAGTACTTC.